This T cell receptor (beta chain) derives from a study of cytomegalovirus exposure and HLA in healthy donors. Use of 60 Vbeta and 13 Jbeta primers characterized the PCR. This table comes from immunoSEQ multiplex PCR, and its TCRdb copy is limited to in-frame clones, with some not included. This table has about 94,000 clones, more than 75% appearing once. Trimming stripped 0 bases from V and 0 bases from J, with 5 bases between. Germline V gene data show CDR1 as SGHTS and CDR2 as YDEGEE. The CDR3 length is 14 residues. Sequencing used PBMCs. The rearrangement uses TRBV5-8 and TRBJ2-3; D is unresolved. This receptor was taken from a human donor in good health. The CDR3 DNA reads as TGTGCCAGCAGCTTGGTTCCTAGCACAGATACGCAGTATTTT. This sequence encodes CASSLVPSTDTQYF.